This entry concerns a single T cell receptor (beta chain). This record comes from a study of blood T cell repertoires in COVID-19. Libraries were prepared by immunoSEQ multiplex PCR; TCRdb keeps only in-frame clonotypes and omits some of them. The table has some 300,000 clones, approximately 90% seen once. This CDR3 region has 15 residues. From germline, CDR1 is SGHTA and CDR2 FQGNSA. V was shortened by 6 bases and J by 10 bases, with 22 bases between the two germline ends. The clonotype was recovered from a woman between 55 and 75 years old in a cohort exposed to, infected with or recovered from COVID-19 (not recorded which). This chain joins TRBV7-2 and TRBJ2-1; a possible D gene is TRBD1 (5 bases). Sequenced input: PBMCs or T cells enriched from blood (not recorded which). The CDR3, as DNA: TGTGCCAGCAGTCACACGTATATCAGGGTTGGGGAGCAGTTCTTC. It is translated as CASSHTYIRVGEQFF.